This T cell receptor (beta chain) was recovered during a study of Ad26.COV2.S vaccination and SARS-CoV-2 variants. General study results and limits: Vaccinated individuals (as opposed to placebo recipients) had higher spike-specific TCR breadth.

Using immunoSEQ multiplex PCR, the repertoire was profiled, and TCRdb retains in-frame clones only, with some absent. The sample shows hundreds of thousands of clones, about nine tenths of them seen only once. Treatment: 15 to 20 received Ad26.COV2.S at low or high dose, single or two shots; several received placebo; per-sample allocation not given. Each sample was drawn 63 days after the first injection (of vaccine or placebo). What was given as vaccine was an Ad26 vector encoding Wuhan-strain SARS-CoV-2 spike. CDR1 is SGDLS, CDR2 YYNGEE, per germline. This CDR3 has 14 residues. V shed 0 bases, J shed 3 bases, and the junction held 3 bases outside the gene matches. On this clone: The antigen remains undetermined.

The sequence derives from a person between 18 and 65 years old who received the Ad26.COV2.S COVID-19 vaccine or a placebo. The J gene is TRBJ2-7, the V gene TRBV9; 7 bases are shared with TRBD1. Sequencing was performed on peripheral blood, taken in a trial of Ad26.COV2.S vaccine versus placebo. The CDR3 sequence is CASSVGQGFYEQYF. CDR3 bases: TGTGCCAGCAGCGTAGGACAGGGTTTCTACGAGCAGTACTTC.